The rows below give T cell receptor beta chains drawn from one sample of a study of technical replicates of blood from several donors. This table comes from immunoSEQ multiplex PCR, and its TCRdb copy is limited to in-frame clones, with some not included. The sample holds approximately 69,000 clones, roughly 96% seen once. The source material was T cells isolated from PBMCs. These receptors originate from a human donor in good health. Both conserved end residues are part of each CDR3. Each record gives: clone size, V gene, J gene, D gene, CDR3 DNA, CDR3 protein. D genes are given only for firm matches. Size values are once, few and many counts, or a class for expanded clones, and some rows have none.

>NA|TRBV14|TRBJ1-2|TRBD1
TGTGCCAGCAGCCCGACAGGGGGCGAAAACTATGGCTACACCTTC
CASSPTGGENYGYTF
>NA|TRBV4-2|TRBJ2-2|TRBD2
TGTGCCAGCAGCCGTGGACTAGCAGCTGCGACCGGGGAGCTGTTTTTT
CASSRGLAAATGELFF
>NA|TRBV7-6|TRBJ1-2|TRBD1
TGTGCCAGCAGCTCCCAGCTTCGGGACAGCATTCACAGGGGCTACACCTTC
CASSSQLRDSIHRGYTF
>NA|TRBV28|TRBJ2-7|NA
TGTGCCAGCAGTTTGGCCTTGTACGAGCAGTACTTC
CASSLALYEQYF
>NA|TRBV10-2|TRBJ1-1|NA
TGCGCCAGCAGTTTGCGGGTGAGCACTGAAGCTTTCTTT
CASSLRVSTEAFF
>NA|TRBV19|TRBJ2-7|NA
TGTGCCAGTAGTATGGGTGGGCCCTACGAGCAGTACTTC
CASSMGGPYEQYF
>NA|TRBV7-9|TRBJ2-7|TRBD2
TGTGCCAGCAGCGCTAGCTCTGCGGGAGAGGTCGAGCAGTACTTC
CASSASSAGEVEQYF
>NA|TRBV5-1|TRBJ2-2|TRBD1
TGCGCCAGCAGCTTGGCGACAGGGAGAATGGACGGGGAGCTGTTTTTT
CASSLATGRMDGELFF
>NA|TRBV2|TRBJ2-7|NA
TGTGCCAGCAGTGAGGTACGGGGGTTATCCTACGAGCAGTACTTC
CASSEVRGLSYEQYF
>NA|TRBV6-5|TRBJ2-1|NA
TGTGCCAGCAGCTCTAGCATACTAACCTACAATGAGCAGTTCTTC
CASSSSILTYNEQFF
>once|TRBV28|TRBJ2-2|NA
TGTGCCAGCAGTTTCGTTCGGAACACCGGGGAGCTGTTTTTT
CASSFVRNTGELFF
>NA|TRBV4-2|TRBJ2-7|TRBD1
TGTGCCAGCAGCCAGGGACAGGGATCCTCCTACGAGCAGTACTTC
CASSQGQGSSYEQYF
>NA|TRBV5-1|TRBJ2-7|NA
TGCGCCAGCAGCGTCACAGGATCCTACGAGCAGTACTTC
CASSVTGSYEQYF
>NA|TRBV5-1|TRBJ1-2|NA
TGCGCCAGCAGCTTGGGGGACACAACCTATGGCTACACCTTC
CASSLGDTTYGYTF
>NA|TRBV5-4|TRBJ2-1|TRBD2
TGTGCCAGCAGCCCGGGAGGGGACCTCTCCTACAATGAGCAGTTCTTC
CASSPGGDLSYNEQFF
>NA|TRBV11-2|TRBJ1-5|NA
TGTGCCAGCAGCTTTAAGGTGGGCCAGCCCCAGCATTTT
CASSFKVGQPQHF
>NA|TRBV30|TRBJ1-4|NA
TGTGCCTGGAGGCTAGCGGGCGCAACTAATGAAAAACTGTTTTTT
CAWRLAGATNEKLFF
>NA|TRBV2|TRBJ2-1|TRBD1
TGTGCCAGCAGAAGGACAGGGCCCTCTACCAATGAGCAGTTCTTC
CASRRTGPSTNEQFF
>NA|TRBV10-3|TRBJ2-7|TRBD2
TGTGCCATCAGTGAGGGACTAGCGAGCTCCTACGAGCAGTACTTC
CAISEGLASSYEQYF
>once|TRBV5-1|TRBJ1-1|TRBD1
TGCGCCAGCAGCACTCGTCCCGGGACAGGGCGGGACACTGAAGCTTTCTTT
CASSTRPGTGRDTEAFF
>NA|TRBV28|TRBJ2-7|NA
TGTGCCAGCAGTTTGTATACGGGGAGCTCCTACGAGCAGTACTTC
CASSLYTGSSYEQYF
>NA|TRBV28|TRBJ2-7|TRBD1
TGTGCCAGCAGTTGGACGACAGGGCCCTTCGACGAGCAGTACTTC
CASSWTTGPFDEQYF
>NA|TRBV5-4|TRBJ1-1|NA
TGTGCCAGCAGCTTGGACGGCCCGGGAAACACTGAAGCTTTCTTT
CASSLDGPGNTEAFF
>NA|TRBV15|TRBJ2-2|NA
TGTGCCACCAGCAGAGGAGGGGGGGGGAACACCGGGGAGCTGTTTTTT
CATSRGGGGNTGELFF
>NA|TRBV6-1|TRBJ2-5|NA
TGTGCCAGCAGTCAGTCTCAGGGTGACGGGGAGACCCAGTACTTC
CASSQSQGDGETQYF
>NA|TRBV18|TRBJ2-5|NA
TGTGCCAGCTCACCAACGGAAAGGACAGGAGGGGCTCACGAGACCCAGTACTTC
CASSPTERTGGAHETQYF
>NA|TRBV5-1|TRBJ2-1|NA
TGCGCCAGCCGGAAGGGGGATTTACTTTACAATGAGCAGTTCTTC
CASRKGDLLYNEQFF
>NA|TRBV27|TRBJ1-2|TRBD1
TGTGCCAGCAGTTTAGGGGGACAGCTCTATGGCTACACCTTC
CASSLGGQLYGYTF
>NA|TRBV5-1|TRBJ1-6|NA
TGCGCCAGCAGCCCTACAGGGAGCACCTATAATTCACCCCTCCACTTT
CASSPTGSTYNSPLHF
>NA|TRBV28|TRBJ2-7|TRBD2
TGTGCCAGCGTATTAGCGGGACCTTCTCAATTCAAACCCTACGAGCAGTACTTC
CASVLAGPSQFKPYEQYF
>NA|TRBV7-6|TRBJ1-1|NA
TGTGCCAGCAGCTCCCCCCCCAGGGGCACTGAAGCTTTCTTT
CASSSPPRGTEAFF
>NA|TRBV11-2|TRBJ1-2|TRBD1
TGTGCCAGCAGCGCACAGGGGATAGTCTATGGCTACACCTTC
CASSAQGIVYGYTF
>NA|TRBV10-2|TRBJ2-5|NA
TGCGCCAGCAGTGACAGTGTACAAGAGACCCAGTACTTC
CASSDSVQETQYF
>NA|TRBV2|TRBJ1-6|TRBD1
TGTGCCAGCAGTGGGGGACAGAATTCACCCCTCCACTTT
CASSGGQNSPLHF
>NA|TRBV6-6|TRBJ2-1|TRBD2
TGTGCCAGCAGTTACTCGCCTAGCGGGAGTTATGAGCAGTTCTTC
CASSYSPSGSYEQFF
>NA|TRBV5-1|TRBJ1-5|NA
TGCGCCAGCAGCGTCAGTAGCAATCAGCCCCAGCATTTT
CASSVSSNQPQHF
>NA|TRBV4-1|TRBJ2-3|NA
TGCGCCAGCAGCCACTCCTCCTTTGGGGGCTACACAGATACGCAGTATTTT
CASSHSSFGGYTDTQYF
>NA|TRBV7-9|TRBJ1-4|NA
TGTGCCAGCAGCTTAACGGGTGAAAAACTGTTTTTT
CASSLTGEKLFF
>NA|TRBV27|TRBJ2-1|NA
TGTGCCAGCAGTCGAAGCAAAGGAGAGAGCTACAATGAGCAGTTCTTC
CASSRSKGESYNEQFF
>NA|TRBV27|TRBJ2-5|TRBD1
TGTGCCAGCAGTTCAGGGGTCACAGGGGACGGGGAGACCCAGTACTTC
CASSSGVTGDGETQYF
>NA|TRBV15|TRBJ1-1|NA
TGTGCCACCACCAGATCACGGGGGGGGACTGAAGCTTTCTTT
CATTRSRGGTEAFF
>NA|TRBV7-9|TRBJ2-3|NA
TGTGCCAGCAGAAGTAGACAGTCCACAGATACGCAGTATTTT
CASRSRQSTDTQYF
>NA|TRBV18|TRBJ1-2|TRBD1
TGTGCCAGCTCACCTTATCCTGGGGTCGTGGGACAGGACTACTATGGCTACACCTTC
CASSPYPGVVGQDYYGYTF
>once|TRBV6-5|TRBJ1-1|TRBD1
TGTGCCAGCAGCTACTGGACAGGTAACACTGAAGCTTTCTTT
CASSYWTGNTEAFF
>NA|TRBV19|TRBJ1-6|NA
TGTGCCAGTAGCGAAGGACAAGATAATTCACCCCTCCACTTT
CASSEGQDNSPLHF
>NA|TRBV11-2|TRBJ2-3|TRBD2
TGTGCCAGCAGCTCCGGGACTAGCGGGATTTCTGATACGCAGTATTTT
CASSSGTSGISDTQYF
>NA|TRBV4-1|TRBJ2-3|NA
TGCGCCAGCAGCCAACCGGGACTCCCTAGCACAGATACGCAGTATTTT
CASSQPGLPSTDTQYF
>NA|TRBV6-4|TRBJ2-5|NA
TGTGCCAGCAGTGGACACCCGGAGGGGACCCAGTACTTC
CASSGHPEGTQYF
>NA|TRBV27|TRBJ1-1|TRBD1
TGTGCCAGCAGTTCGTTCAGGGGGCTGGACACTGAAGCTTTCTTT
CASSSFRGLDTEAFF
>few|TRBV4-1|TRBJ1-2|NA
TGCGCCAGCAGCCAAGAGGAGGGAGCGGGTGGCTACACCTTC
CASSQEEGAGGYTF
>once|TRBV4-1|TRBJ2-7|TRBD1
TGCGCCAGCAGCCAATATCGGACAGGGGGATTCTACGAGCAGTACTTC
CASSQYRTGGFYEQYF
>once|TRBV2|TRBJ2-3|TRBD1
TGTGCCAGCAGTGCCTGGACAGGGGATCCCGCAGATACGCAGTATTTT
CASSAWTGDPADTQYF
>NA|TRBV7-9|TRBJ2-3|NA
TGTGCCAGCAGCGCATCGGGGGTTGCGTCGGTAGATACGCAGTATTTT
CASSASGVASVDTQYF
>NA|TRBV2|TRBJ2-7|TRBD1
TGTGCCAGCAGGTCGGACAGGGGTTACGAGCAGTACTTC
CASRSDRGYEQYF
>NA|TRBV5-1|TRBJ1-2|NA
TGCGCCAGCAGCTTGGCCCCACCGGCCGGACAGTCAGGCTACACCTTC
CASSLAPPAGQSGYTF